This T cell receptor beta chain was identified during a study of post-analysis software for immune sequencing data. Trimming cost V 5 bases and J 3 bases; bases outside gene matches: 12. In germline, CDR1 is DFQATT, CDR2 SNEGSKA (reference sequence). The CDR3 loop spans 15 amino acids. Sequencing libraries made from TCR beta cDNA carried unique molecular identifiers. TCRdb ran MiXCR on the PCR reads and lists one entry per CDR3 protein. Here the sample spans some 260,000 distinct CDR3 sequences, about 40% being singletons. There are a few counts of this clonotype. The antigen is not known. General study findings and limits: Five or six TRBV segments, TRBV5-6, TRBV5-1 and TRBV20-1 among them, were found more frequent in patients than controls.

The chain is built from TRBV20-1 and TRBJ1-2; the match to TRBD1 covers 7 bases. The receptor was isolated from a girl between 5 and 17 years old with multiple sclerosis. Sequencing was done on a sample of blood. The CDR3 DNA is TGCAGTGCTCTAAACACAGGGGACGGAGACTATGGCTACACCTTC. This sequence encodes CSALNTGDGDYGYTF.